These T cell receptor beta chains were read from a single sample in a study of T-cell reconstitution after alpha-beta-depleted transplantation in children. TCRdb fed the PCR reads into MiXCR, producing one record per CDR3 protein. The repertoire holds hundreds of thousands of distinct CDR3 sequences, with around 13% as singletons. The material was PBMCs, obtained before TCRalphabeta/CD19-depleted stem cell transplant. These receptors all stem from a girl between 2 and 10 years old with congenital amegakaryocytic thrombocytopenia, due to receive a stem cell transplant. The CDR3 runs from the conserved cysteine through the conserved F or W. The order of the fields is V gene, D gene, J gene, clone size, CDR3 protein, CDR3 DNA. The D gene is left open where the match is weak. Expanded clones get a size class; other rows say once, few or many, or leave the size out.

V: TRBV5-1
D: NA
J: TRBJ1-4
size: NA
CDR3: CASSKDRATRTNEKLFF
DNA: TGCGCCAGCAGCAAAGACAGAGCGACCAGAACTAATGAAAAACTGTTTTTT

V: TRBV4-1
D: NA
J: TRBJ2-1
size: NA
CDR3: CASRVGEEQFF
DNA: TGCGCCAGCAGGGTCGGCGAAGAGCAGTTCTTC

V: TRBV25-1
D: NA
J: TRBJ2-3
size: many
CDR3: CASRAGTIDTQYF
DNA: TGTGCCAGCAGAGCCGGGACCATTGATACGCAGTATTTT

V: TRBV12-3/TRBV12-4
D: NA
J: TRBJ2-2
size: many
CDR3: CASTRPSGTLNTGELFF
DNA: TGTGCCAGCACACGACCAAGCGGGACACTAAACACCGGGGAGCTGTTTTTT

V: TRBV20-1
D: TRBD2
J: TRBJ2-5
size: many
CDR3: CSASTSGIAGETQYF
DNA: TGCAGTGCTAGTACTAGCGGGATAGCTGGAGAGACCCAGTACTTC

V: TRBV30
D: NA
J: TRBJ1-5
size: many
CDR3: CAWSMGGGGQPQHF
DNA: TGTGCCTGGAGTATGGGGGGGGGCGGACAGCCCCAGCATTTT

V: TRBV11-3
D: TRBD2
J: TRBJ2-7
size: NA
CDR3: CASSLGSGLADEQYF
DNA: TGTGCCAGCAGCTTAGGGTCGGGACTAGCTGACGAGCAGTACTTC

V: TRBV5-1
D: TRBD2
J: TRBJ2-1
size: many
CDR3: CASSSASGRGSYNEQFF
DNA: TGCGCCAGCAGTTCGGCTAGCGGGAGGGGATCCTACAATGAGCAGTTCTTC

V: TRBV7-6
D: TRBD2
J: TRBJ2-2
size: many
CDR3: CASSLYGGSVTGELFF
DNA: TGTGCCAGCAGCTTATATGGCGGGAGTGTCACCGGGGAGCTGTTTTTT

V: TRBV27
D: NA
J: TRBJ2-1
size: few
CDR3: CASSLTQGNEQFF
DNA: TGTGCCAGCAGTTTAACGCAGGGCAATGAGCAGTTCTTC

V: TRBV15
D: NA
J: TRBJ2-1
size: many
CDR3: CATSRYYSGTDNEQFF
DNA: TGTGCCACCAGCAGATACTATTCCGGGACCGACAATGAGCAGTTCTTC

V: TRBV2
D: TRBD2
J: TRBJ2-7
size: NA
CDR3: CASSDLVRAGDYEQYF
DNA: TGTGCCAGCAGTGATCTGGTTCGTGCGGGAGACTACGAGCAGTACTTC

V: TRBV12-3/TRBV12-4
D: TRBD2
J: TRBJ2-1
size: NA
CDR3: CASSLVLGASGGNRNEQFF
DNA: TGTGCCAGCAGTTTAGTTCTCGGGGCTAGCGGGGGGAACCGCAATGAGCAGTTCTTC

V: TRBV7-9
D: TRBD1
J: TRBJ2-7
size: NA
CDR3: CASSPGQDSYEQYF
DNA: TGTGCCAGCAGCCCCGGACAGGACTCCTACGAGCAGTACTTC

V: TRBV28
D: NA
J: TRBJ1-1
size: many
CDR3: CASSLGGGFGTEAFF
DNA: TGTGCCAGCAGTTTAGGTGGAGGGTTTGGCACTGAAGCTTTCTTT

V: TRBV6-1
D: TRBD2
J: TRBJ2-1
size: many
CDR3: CASSRSGDSYNEQFF
DNA: TGTGCCAGCAGCCGTAGCGGGGACTCCTACAATGAGCAGTTCTTC

V: TRBV18
D: TRBD1
J: TRBJ2-1
size: NA
CDR3: CASSPPTGDEQFF
DNA: TGTGCCAGCTCACCACCGACAGGGGATGAGCAGTTCTTC

V: TRBV12-5
D: NA
J: TRBJ2-1
size: NA
CDR3: CASGSADGPYNEQFF
DNA: TGTGCTAGTGGTTCCGCCGACGGGCCCTACAATGAGCAGTTCTTC

V: TRBV10-1
D: NA
J: TRBJ2-5
size: NA
CDR3: CASSESEWETQYF
DNA: TGCGCCAGCAGTGAGTCCGAGTGGGAGACCCAGTACTTC

V: TRBV4-2
D: TRBD2
J: TRBJ2-1
size: NA
CDR3: CASSQEYAGRSGGQQFF
DNA: TGTGCCAGCAGCCAAGAGTATGCGGGTCGTAGCGGGGGACAGCAGTTCTTC

V: TRBV3-1
D: NA
J: TRBJ2-5
size: NA
CDR3: CASSPKKIRLASYQETQYF
DNA: TGTGCCAGCAGCCCCAAGAAAATTCGGCTAGCTTCGTACCAAGAGACCCAGTACTTC

V: TRBV7-8
D: TRBD1
J: TRBJ2-3
size: many
CDR3: CASSLPRTGTSTDTQYF
DNA: TGTGCCAGCAGCTTACCGCGGACAGGGACAAGCACAGATACGCAGTATTTT

V: TRBV3-1
D: TRBD2
J: TRBJ2-3
size: many
CDR3: CASSRRLLIAGGADTQYF
DNA: TGTGCCAGCAGCCGGCGACTACTCATAGCGGGAGGCGCAGATACGCAGTATTTT

V: TRBV29-1
D: NA
J: TRBJ1-2
size: few
CDR3: CSVILVGRYGYTF
DNA: TGCAGCGTTATATTAGTGGGGCGATATGGCTACACCTTC

V: TRBV5-1
D: TRBD2
J: TRBJ2-3
size: NA
CDR3: CASSSRGSSGPPESADTQYF
DNA: TGCGCCAGCAGCTCCCGTGGGTCTAGCGGGCCTCCGGAGTCGGCAGATACGCAGTATTTT

V: TRBV9
D: TRBD2
J: TRBJ2-1
size: many
CDR3: CASSVTYTPGLLRDEQFF
DNA: TGTGCCAGCAGCGTTACGTACACTCCGGGACTACTTCGGGATGAGCAGTTCTTC

V: TRBV6-5
D: NA
J: TRBJ1-2
size: many
CDR3: CASTRQGRSTSRGYTF
DNA: TGTGCCAGCACGCGGCAGGGAAGGAGCACGTCTAGAGGCTACACCTTC

V: TRBV20-1
D: TRBD2
J: TRBJ2-1
size: many
CDR3: CSATPGTSSSYNEQFF
DNA: TGCAGTGCTACTCCCGGGACTAGTAGCTCCTACAATGAGCAGTTCTTC

V: TRBV6-1
D: NA
J: TRBJ1-2
size: many
CDR3: CASSQTGDYGYTF
DNA: TGTGCCAGCAGCCAGACAGGCGACTATGGCTACACCTTC

V: TRBV18
D: NA
J: TRBJ2-3
size: many
CDR3: CASSTAGVKDTQYF
DNA: TGTGCCAGCTCCACGGCCGGGGTAAAAGATACGCAGTATTTT

V: TRBV18
D: TRBD1
J: TRBJ2-3
size: NA
CDR3: CASSPTRQGITDTQYF
DNA: TGTGCCAGCTCTCCAACCCGACAGGGTATAACAGATACGCAGTATTTT

V: TRBV20-1
D: TRBD2
J: TRBJ2-7
size: NA
CDR3: CSANKAGGAFDEQYF
DNA: TGCAGTGCTAACAAAGCGGGAGGGGCTTTTGACGAGCAGTACTTC

V: TRBV29-1
D: NA
J: TRBJ2-3
size: many
CDR3: CSVLPRGGSDTQYF
DNA: TGCAGCGTCCTACCCCGGGGTGGGTCTGATACGCAGTATTTT

V: TRBV4-1
D: NA
J: TRBJ2-1
size: many
CDR3: CASSHYNEQFF
DNA: TGTGCCAGCAGTCATTACAATGAGCAGTTCTTC

V: TRBV12-3/TRBV12-4
D: TRBD2
J: TRBJ2-1
size: NA
CDR3: CASSLRGPLAGRGNEQFF
DNA: TGTGCCAGCAGTTTAAGGGGACCCCTAGCGGGACGGGGCAATGAGCAGTTCTTC

V: TRBV5-1
D: NA
J: TRBJ2-1
size: NA
CDR3: CASGNIGNEQFF
DNA: TGCGCCAGCGGAAACATTGGCAATGAGCAGTTCTTC

V: TRBV15
D: TRBD2
J: TRBJ2-3
size: NA
CDR3: CATSSKVGRLAENTDTQYF
DNA: TGTGCCACCAGTTCAAAGGTGGGGAGACTAGCGGAAAACACAGATACGCAGTATTTT

V: TRBV28
D: NA
J: TRBJ1-1
size: NA
CDR3: CASAWDGEAFF
DNA: TGTGCCAGTGCCTGGGACGGCGAAGCTTTCTTT

V: TRBV5-1
D: NA
J: TRBJ2-1
size: many
CDR3: CASSLGFQGGIEQFF
DNA: TGCGCCAGCAGCTTGGGATTCCAGGGGGGAATTGAGCAGTTCTTC

V: TRBV6-7
D: TRBD1
J: TRBJ2-7
size: many
CDR3: CATTKETGNCYEQYF
DNA: TGTGCCACCACAAAAGAGACAGGGAACTGCTACGAGCAGTACTTC

V: TRBV12-3/TRBV12-4
D: NA
J: TRBJ1-1
size: NA
CDR3: CASSEMDTEAFF
DNA: TGTGCCAGCAGCGAGATGGACACTGAAGCTTTCTTT

V: TRBV2
D: NA
J: TRBJ2-5
size: few
CDR3: CASSETRGVVETQYF
DNA: TGTGCCAGCAGTGAGACCCGGGGTGTCGTGGAGACCCAGTACTTC

V: TRBV20-1
D: NA
J: TRBJ2-7
size: many
CDR3: CSAGVQGIYYF
DNA: TGCAGTGCTGGCGTGCAGGGGATATACTACTTC

V: TRBV24-1
D: NA
J: TRBJ1-3
size: many
CDR3: CATSSTHGNTIYF
DNA: TGTGCCACCAGTTCTACCCACGGAAACACCATATATTTT

V: TRBV2
D: TRBD2
J: TRBJ2-3
size: NA
CDR3: CASRAGTSAETQYF
DNA: TGTGCCAGCAGAGCCGGGACTAGCGCTGAGACGCAGTATTTT

V: TRBV20-1
D: NA
J: TRBJ2-3
size: few
CDR3: CSARETGLYSSTDTQYF
DNA: TGCAGTGCTAGGGAAACGGGACTCTACTCTAGCACAGATACGCAGTATTTT

V: TRBV5-1
D: NA
J: TRBJ1-2
size: few
CDR3: CASSLEAGSSGYTF
DNA: TGCGCCAGCAGCTTGGAGGCAGGGTCCAGTGGCTACACCTTC

V: TRBV3-1
D: NA
J: TRBJ1-6
size: NA
CDR3: CASSQGWDTDNSPLHF
DNA: TGTGCCAGCAGCCAAGGATGGGACACTGACAATTCACCCCTCCACTTT

V: TRBV24-1
D: NA
J: TRBJ2-2
size: few
CDR3: CATSATTPRQVRAGELFF
DNA: TGTGCCACCAGTGCTACCACTCCGAGACAAGTAAGGGCCGGGGAGCTGTTTTTT

V: TRBV5-1
D: NA
J: TRBJ1-2
size: many
CDR3: CASSLGPGFNYGYTF
DNA: TGCGCCAGCAGCTTGGGACCGGGTTTTAACTATGGCTACACCTTC

V: TRBV20-1
D: TRBD2
J: TRBJ2-1
size: NA
CDR3: CGARLADYNEQFF
DNA: TGCGGAGCGCGACTAGCGGACTACAATGAGCAGTTCTTC

V: TRBV20-1
D: TRBD2
J: TRBJ2-1
size: NA
CDR3: CSARDRREGNNEQFF
DNA: TGCAGTGCTAGAGATCGGCGGGAGGGGAACAATGAGCAGTTCTTC

V: TRBV29-1
D: TRBD2
J: TRBJ2-7
size: many
CDR3: CSVSSGRIYEQYF
DNA: TGCAGCGTCTCTAGCGGGAGGATCTACGAGCAGTACTTC

V: TRBV7-8
D: NA
J: TRBJ1-4
size: once
CDR3: CASSLAGTANEKLFF
DNA: TGTGCCAGCAGCTTAGCGGGAACGGCTAATGAAAAACTGTTTTTT